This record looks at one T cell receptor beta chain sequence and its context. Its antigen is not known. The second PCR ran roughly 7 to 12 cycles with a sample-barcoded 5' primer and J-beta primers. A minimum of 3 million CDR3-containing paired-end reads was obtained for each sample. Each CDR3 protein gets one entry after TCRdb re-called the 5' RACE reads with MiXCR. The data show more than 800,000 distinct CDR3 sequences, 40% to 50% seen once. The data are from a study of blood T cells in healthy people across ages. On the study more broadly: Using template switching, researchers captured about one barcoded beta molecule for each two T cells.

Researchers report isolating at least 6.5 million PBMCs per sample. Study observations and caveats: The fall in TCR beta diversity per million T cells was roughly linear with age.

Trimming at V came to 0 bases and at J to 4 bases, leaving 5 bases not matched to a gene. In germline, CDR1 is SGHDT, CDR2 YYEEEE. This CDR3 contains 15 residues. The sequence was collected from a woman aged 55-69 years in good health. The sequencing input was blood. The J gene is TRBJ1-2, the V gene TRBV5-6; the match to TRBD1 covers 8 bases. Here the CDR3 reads CASSLVAGGTYGYTF. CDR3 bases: TGTGCCAGCAGCTTGGTTGCAGGGGGCACCTATGGCTACACCTTC.